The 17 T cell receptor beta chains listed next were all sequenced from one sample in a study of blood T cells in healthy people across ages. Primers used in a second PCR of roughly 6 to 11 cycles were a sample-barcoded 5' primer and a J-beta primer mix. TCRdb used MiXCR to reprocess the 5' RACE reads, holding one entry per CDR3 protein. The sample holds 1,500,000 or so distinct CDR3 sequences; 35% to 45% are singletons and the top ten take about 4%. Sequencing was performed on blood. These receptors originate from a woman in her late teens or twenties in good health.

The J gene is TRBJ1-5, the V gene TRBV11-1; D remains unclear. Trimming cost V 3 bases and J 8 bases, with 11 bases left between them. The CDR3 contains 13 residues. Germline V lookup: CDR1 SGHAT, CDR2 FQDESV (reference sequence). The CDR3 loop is CASSFDTSEPQHF. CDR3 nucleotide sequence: TGTGCCAGCAGCTTTGACACGAGTGAGCCCCAGCATTTT.

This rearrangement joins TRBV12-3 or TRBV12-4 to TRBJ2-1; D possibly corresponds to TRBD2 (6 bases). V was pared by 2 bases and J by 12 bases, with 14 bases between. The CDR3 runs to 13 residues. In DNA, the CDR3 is TGTGCCAGCAGTTTACTCTCACCGCGGGGGCAGTTCTTC. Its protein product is CASSLLSPRGQFF.

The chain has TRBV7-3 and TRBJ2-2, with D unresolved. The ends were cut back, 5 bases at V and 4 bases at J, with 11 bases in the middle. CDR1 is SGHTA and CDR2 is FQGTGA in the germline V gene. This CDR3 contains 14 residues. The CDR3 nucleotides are TGTGCCAGCAGCCAACAGACTCCCACCGGGGAGCTGTTTTTT. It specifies CASSQQTPTGELFF.

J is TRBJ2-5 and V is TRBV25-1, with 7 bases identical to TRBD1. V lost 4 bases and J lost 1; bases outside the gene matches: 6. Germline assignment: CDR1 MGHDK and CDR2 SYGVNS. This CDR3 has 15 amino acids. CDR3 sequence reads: CASSGSGTAQETQYF. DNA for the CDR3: TGTGCCAGCAGTGGGTCCGGGACAGCCCAAGAGACCCAGTACTTC.

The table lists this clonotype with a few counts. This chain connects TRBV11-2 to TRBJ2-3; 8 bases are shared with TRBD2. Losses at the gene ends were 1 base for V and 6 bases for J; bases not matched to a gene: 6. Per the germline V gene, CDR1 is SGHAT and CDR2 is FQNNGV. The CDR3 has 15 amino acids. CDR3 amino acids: CASSLGASGLDTQYF. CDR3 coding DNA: TGTGCCAGCAGCTTAGGGGCTAGCGGGTTGGATACGCAGTATTTT.

The CDR3 reads CASSLAFPQTNQPQHF. CDR3 nucleotide sequence: TGTGCCAGCAGCTTAGCTTTCCCCCAGACAAATCAGCCCCAGCATTTT. The V and J genes are TRBV7-6 and TRBJ1-5; D call uncertain. This CDR3 region has 16 residues. Trimming cost V 0 bases and J 4 bases, with 13 bases left between them. CDR1 is SGHVS, CDR2 FNYEAQ, per germline.

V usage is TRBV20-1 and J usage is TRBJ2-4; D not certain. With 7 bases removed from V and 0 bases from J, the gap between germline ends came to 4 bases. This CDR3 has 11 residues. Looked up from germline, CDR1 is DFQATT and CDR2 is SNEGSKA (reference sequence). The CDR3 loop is CSGEAKNIQYF. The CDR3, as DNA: TGCAGTGGCGAAGCCAAAAACATTCAGTACTTC.

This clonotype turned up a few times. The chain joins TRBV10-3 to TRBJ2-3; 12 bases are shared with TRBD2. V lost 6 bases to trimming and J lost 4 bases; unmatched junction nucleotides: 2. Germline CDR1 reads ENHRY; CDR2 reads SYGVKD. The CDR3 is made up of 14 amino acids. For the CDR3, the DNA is TGTGCCATCAGGACTAGCGGGAGTTCAGATACGCAGTATTTT. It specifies CAIRTSGSSDTQYF.

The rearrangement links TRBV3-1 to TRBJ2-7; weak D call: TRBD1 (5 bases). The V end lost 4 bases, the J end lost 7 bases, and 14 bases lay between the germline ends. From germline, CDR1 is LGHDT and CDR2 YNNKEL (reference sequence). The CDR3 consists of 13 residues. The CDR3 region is CASSPSQGDEQYF. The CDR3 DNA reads TGTGCCAGCAGCCCTAGTCAAGGGGATGAGCAGTACTTC.

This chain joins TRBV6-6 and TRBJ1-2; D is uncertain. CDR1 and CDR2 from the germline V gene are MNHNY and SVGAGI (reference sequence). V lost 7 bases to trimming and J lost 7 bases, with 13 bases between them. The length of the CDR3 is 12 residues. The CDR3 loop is CASTPGRSGYTF. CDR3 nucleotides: TGTGCCAGCACCCCTGGGAGGTCTGGCTACACCTTC.

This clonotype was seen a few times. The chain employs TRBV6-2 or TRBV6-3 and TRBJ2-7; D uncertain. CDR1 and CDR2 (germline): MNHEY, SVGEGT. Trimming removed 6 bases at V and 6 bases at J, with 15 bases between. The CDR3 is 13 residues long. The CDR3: CASSNPPRREQYF. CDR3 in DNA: TGTGCCAGCAGCAACCCGCCCCGGCGCGAGCAGTACTTC.

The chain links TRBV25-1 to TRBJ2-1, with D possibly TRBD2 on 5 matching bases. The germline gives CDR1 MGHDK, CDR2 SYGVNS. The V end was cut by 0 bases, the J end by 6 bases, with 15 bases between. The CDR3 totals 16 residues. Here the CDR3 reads CASSEYAGSGGNEQFF. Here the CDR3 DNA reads TGTGCCAGCAGTGAATATGCGGGTAGTGGAGGCAATGAGCAGTTCTTC.

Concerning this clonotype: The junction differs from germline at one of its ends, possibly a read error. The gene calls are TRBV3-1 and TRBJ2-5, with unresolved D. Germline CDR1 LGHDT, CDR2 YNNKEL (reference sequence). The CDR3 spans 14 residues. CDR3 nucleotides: TGTGTCAGCAGCGAACCGGCCCTCCAAGAGACCCAGTACTTC. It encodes CVSSEPALQETQYF.

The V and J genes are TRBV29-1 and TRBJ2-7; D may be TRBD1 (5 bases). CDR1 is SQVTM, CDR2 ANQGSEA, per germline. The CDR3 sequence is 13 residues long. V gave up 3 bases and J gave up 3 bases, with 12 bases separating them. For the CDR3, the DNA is TGCAGCGTTGAGCTCGCAGGGCACTACGAGCAGTACTTC. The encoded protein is CSVELAGHYEQYF.

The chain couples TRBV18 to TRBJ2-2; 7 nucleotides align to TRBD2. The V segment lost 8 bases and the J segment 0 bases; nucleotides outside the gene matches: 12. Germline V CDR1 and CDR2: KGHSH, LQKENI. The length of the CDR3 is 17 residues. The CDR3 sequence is CASGDQSGAANTGELFF. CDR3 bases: TGTGCCAGCGGAGACCAGAGCGGGGCCGCGAACACCGGGGAGCTGTTTTTT.

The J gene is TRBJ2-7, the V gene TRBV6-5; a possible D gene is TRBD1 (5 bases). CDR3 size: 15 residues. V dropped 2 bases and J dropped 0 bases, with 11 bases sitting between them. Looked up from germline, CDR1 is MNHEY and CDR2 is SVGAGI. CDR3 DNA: TGTGCCAGCAGTTACGGGCAGGGAATCTCCTACGAGCAGTACTTC. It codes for CASSYGQGISYEQYF.

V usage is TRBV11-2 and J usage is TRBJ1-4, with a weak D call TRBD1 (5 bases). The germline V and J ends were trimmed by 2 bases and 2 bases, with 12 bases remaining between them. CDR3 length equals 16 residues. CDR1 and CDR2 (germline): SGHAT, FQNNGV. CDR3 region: CASSLFFGGTNEKLFF. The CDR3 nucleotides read TGTGCCAGCAGCTTATTTTTTGGGGGGACTAATGAAAAACTGTTTTTT.